These 15 T cell receptor beta chains share one sample of origin, sequenced in a study of shared clonotypes between healthy human individuals. Positively selected for CCR7, the CD45RO-negative cells used as naive CD8 cells excluded terminally differentiated effector memory CD45RA+ cells. Sequencing used immunoSEQ multiplex PCR; TCRdb keeps in-frame clones, though not all of them. In the table there are about 2.1 million clones, around 93% of which are singletons. The sequencing input was naive CD8+ T cells from PBMCs. Receptors originate from a man younger than 35 in good health. Some clones in this sample may be carry-over from other donors' samples.

CDR3 DNA: TGTGCCAGCAACGGACTAGCGGGATCCTACAATGAGCAGTTCTTC. This gives the protein CASNGLAGSYNEQFF. The chain recombines TRBV9 with TRBJ2-1, with 12 bases aligning to TRBD2. Losses at the gene ends were 6 bases for V and 1 base for J; bases not matched to a gene: 2. Germline values: CDR1 SGDLS, CDR2 YYNGEE. The CDR3 length is 15 residues.

This chain connects TRBV7-8 to TRBJ2-7; weak D call: TRBD1 (5 bases). Germline V gene sequence: CDR1 SGHVS, CDR2 FQNEAQ. The CDR3 is made up of 13 amino acids. V was pared by 6 bases and J by 4 bases, with 13 bases between. CDR3 nucleotides: TGTGCCAGCAGTGCAGGGATAGGGTACGAGCAGTACTTC. It yields the protein CASSAGIGYEQYF.

The chain employs TRBV5-5 and TRBJ2-1; tentative D call: TRBD2 (6 bases). V gave up 0 bases and J gave up 1 base, with 11 bases separating them. The germline gives CDR1 SGHKS, CDR2 YYEKEE (reference sequence). The CDR3 contains 16 residues. For the CDR3, the DNA is TGTGCCAGCAGCTTGGGGCGGGGCGGGTCCTACAATGAGCAGTTCTTC. Its translation: CASSLGRGGSYNEQFF.

The gene calls are TRBV15 and TRBJ2-1; TRBD2 matches at 11 bases. Germline assignment: CDR1 LNHNV and CDR2 YYDKDF (reference sequence). V trimming: 0 bases; J trimming: 3 bases; junction bases outside the gene matches: 10. The CDR3 is 19 amino acids. The CDR3 loop reads CATSRDFRGLAGDYNEQFF. CDR3 nucleotide sequence: TGTGCCACCAGCAGAGATTTCCGAGGACTAGCGGGTGACTACAATGAGCAGTTCTTC.

The V and J genes are TRBV5-1 and TRBJ2-5, with D possibly being TRBD2 (5 bases). This CDR3 contains 16 residues. V was trimmed by 6 bases and J by 0 bases, leaving 18 bases between them. Germline values: CDR1 SGHRS, CDR2 YFSETQ. The CDR3 coding sequence is TGCGCCAGCACCCCTGGGTGGCAGCGGTACCAAGAGACCCAGTACTTC. Encoded protein: CASTPGWQRYQETQYF.

CDR3 bases: TGTGCCATCAGTGAGTCCAGGGACCGCACCTACGAGCAGTACTTC. This encodes CAISESRDRTYEQYF. The V gene is TRBV10-3, the J gene TRBJ2-7; D is possibly TRBD1 or TRBD2 (5 bases each). In germline, CDR1 is ENHRY, CDR2 SYGVKD. The CDR3 has 15 amino acids. V was shortened by 0 bases and J by 2 bases, with 11 bases between the two germline ends.

This chain uses TRBV5-1 with TRBJ2-2; TRBD1 matches 8 bases. The CDR3 totals 15 residues. J lost 6 bases, V lost 2 bases, and 6 bases had no gene match. Germline CDR1 is SGHRS and CDR2 is YFSETQ. The DNA for the CDR3 is TGCGCCAGCAGCTTTAGGCCAGGGGGCGCCGGGGAGCTGTTTTTT. It encodes CASSFRPGGAGELFF. The full variable domain, its missing parts supplied by reference TRBV5-1 and TRBJ2-2, is KAGVTQTPRYLIKTRGQQVTLSCSPISGHRSVSWYQQTPGQGLQFLFEYFSETQRNKGNFPGRFSGRQFSNSRSEMNVSTLELGDSALYLCASSFRPGGAGELFFGEGSRLTVL.

The CDR3 nucleotides are TGTGCCAGCAGCCAAGCCGCAGGACTCGGCGAGGAGCAGTACTTC. It is translated as CASSQAAGLGEEQYF. J is TRBJ2-7 and V is TRBV7-9; D may be TRBD2 (5 bases). Germline V gives CDR1 SEHNR, CDR2 FQNEAQ (reference sequence). The CDR3 is 15 residues long. V lost 5 bases and J 7 bases, leaving 21 bases between the germline ends.

Points on this clone: Distinct nucleotide sequences in the sample also encode this CDR3. The rearrangement uses TRBV2 and TRBJ2-6; a weak D match, TRBD1 (6 bases). V was shortened by 3 bases and J by 4 bases, with 16 bases between the two germline ends. This CDR3 contains 17 residues. The V gene's germline CDR1 is SNHLY and CDR2 FYNNEI. The CDR3: CASSEPHRALGANVLTF. CDR3 DNA sequence: TGTGCCAGCAGTGAGCCCCACAGGGCACTCGGGGCCAACGTCCTGACTTTC.

A few counts support this clone. V is TRBV9 and J is TRBJ1-5; TRBD1 matches at 9 bases. The CDR3 runs to 14 residues. The V gene end was trimmed by 4 bases and the J gene end by 6 bases; junction bases not matched to a gene: 5. Germline assignment: CDR1 SGDLS and CDR2 YYNGEE. The CDR3 DNA sequence: TGTGCCAGCAGCTCTACAGGGGGCAGTCAGCCCCAGCATTTT. The encoded protein is CASSSTGGSQPQHF.

The rearrangement uses TRBV10-2 and TRBJ1-3; D might be TRBD1 (6 bases). V lost 4 bases to trimming and J lost 2 bases, with 9 bases between them. The V gene's germline CDR1 is WSHSY and CDR2 SAAADI. The CDR3 covers 14 residues. CDR3 DNA sequence: TGCGCCAGCAGTGCGGGGGCGGCTGGAAACACCATATATTTT. It encodes CASSAGAAGNTIYF.

For this clone: This sample includes further DNA sequences coding for the same CDR3. The rearrangement links TRBV27 to TRBJ1-5, with D possibly TRBD1 on 6 matching bases. The CDR3 consists of 13 residues. V was trimmed by 4 bases and J by 5 bases, leaving 9 bases between them. The germline V gene has CDR1 MNHEY and CDR2 SMNVEV (reference sequence). CDR3 bases: TGTGCCAGCAGTTCCACAGGGTATCAGCCCCAGCATTTT. Protein product: CASSSTGYQPQHF.

The gene calls are TRBV5-6 and TRBJ1-2; perhaps TRBD1 as D (5 bases). The CDR3 is 14 residues long. Trimming took off 4 bases at V and 6 bases at J, with 16 bases between the two ends. CDR1 and CDR2 (germline): SGHDT, YYEEEE. CDR3 sequence (DNA): TGTGCCAGCAGCGTGGGCACAGGTTTTGATGGCTACACCTTC. Translated: CASSVGTGFDGYTF. The full variable domain, with the rest looked up from reference TRBV5-6 and TRBJ1-2, is DAGVTQSPTHLIKTRGQQVTLRCSPKSGHDTVSWYQQALGQGPQFIFQYYEEEERQRGNFPDRFSGHQFPNYSSELNVNALLLGDSALYLCASSVGTGFDGYTFGSGTRLTVV.

The genes are TRBV27 and TRBJ1-5; D is possibly TRBD1 (5 bases). V shed 1 base and J shed 4 bases, with 20 bases lying between them. CDR1 MNHEY and CDR2 SMNVEV come from the germline V gene (reference sequence). CDR3 length: 18 amino acids. The CDR3, as DNA: TGTGCCAGCAGTTTATTGGCCGGGACCTCATGCGCAAATCAGCCCCAGCATTTT. It yields the protein CASSLLAGTSCANQPQHF.

The chain uses TRBV18 and TRBJ1-4; D gene uncertain. This CDR3 spans 14 amino acids. Trimming shortened V by 3 bases and J by 8 bases, and 13 bases separated the two germline ends. The V gene's germline CDR1 is KGHSH and CDR2 LQKENI. The CDR3 DNA follows: TGTGCCAGCTCACCGACTCGTGCCGGCGAAAAACTGTTTTTT. This gives the protein CASSPTRAGEKLFF.